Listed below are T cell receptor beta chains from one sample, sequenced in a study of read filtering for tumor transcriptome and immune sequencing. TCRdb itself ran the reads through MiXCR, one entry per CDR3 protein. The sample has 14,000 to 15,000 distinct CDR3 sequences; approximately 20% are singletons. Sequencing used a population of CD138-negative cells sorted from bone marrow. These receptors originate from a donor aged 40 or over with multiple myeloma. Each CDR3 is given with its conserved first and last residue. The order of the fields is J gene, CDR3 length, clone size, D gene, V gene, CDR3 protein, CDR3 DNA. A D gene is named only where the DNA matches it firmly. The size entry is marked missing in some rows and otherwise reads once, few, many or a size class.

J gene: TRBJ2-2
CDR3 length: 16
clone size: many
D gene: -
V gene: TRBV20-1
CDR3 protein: CSARDDFGSGDGELFF
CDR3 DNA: TGCAGTGCTAGAGATGATTTCGGGAGTGGGGACGGGGAGCTGTTTTTT

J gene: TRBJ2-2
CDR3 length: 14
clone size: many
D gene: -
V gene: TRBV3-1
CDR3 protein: CASSAGGNTGELFF
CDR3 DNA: TGTGCCAGCAGCGCTGGGGGGAACACCGGGGAGCTGTTTTTT

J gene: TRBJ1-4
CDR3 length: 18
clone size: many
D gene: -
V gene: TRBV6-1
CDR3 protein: CASSEPFITASTNEKLFF
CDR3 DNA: TGTGCCAGCAGTGAACCTTTTATTACGGCTTCAACTAATGAAAAACTGTTTTTT

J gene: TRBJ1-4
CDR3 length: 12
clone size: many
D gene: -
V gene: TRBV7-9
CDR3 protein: CASSFGGGRLFF
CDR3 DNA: TGTGCCAGCAGCTTTGGAGGGGGTAGGCTGTTTTTT

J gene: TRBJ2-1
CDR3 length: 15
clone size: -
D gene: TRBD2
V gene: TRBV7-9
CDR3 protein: CASSPSGGTYNEQFF
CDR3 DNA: TGTGCCAGCAGTCCTAGCGGGGGAACTTACAATGAGCAGTTCTTC

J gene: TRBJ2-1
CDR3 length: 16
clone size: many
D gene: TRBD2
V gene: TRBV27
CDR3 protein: CASSLFSREAYNEQFF
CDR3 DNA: TGTGCCAGCAGTTTATTCTCGCGGGAGGCCTACAATGAGCAGTTCTTC

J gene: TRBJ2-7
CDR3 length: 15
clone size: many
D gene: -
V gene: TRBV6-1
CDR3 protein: CASSPHRDGSYEQYF
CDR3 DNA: TGTGCCAGCAGTCCACACCGGGACGGCTCCTACGAGCAGTACTTC

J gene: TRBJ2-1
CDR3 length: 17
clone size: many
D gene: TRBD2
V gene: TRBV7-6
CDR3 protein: CASSLGGTSDSYNEQFF
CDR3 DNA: TGTGCCAGCAGCTTAGGTGGGACTAGCGACTCCTACAATGAGCAGTTCTTC

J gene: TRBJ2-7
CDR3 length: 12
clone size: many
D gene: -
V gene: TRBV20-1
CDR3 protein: CSAKGFVYEQYF
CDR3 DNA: TGCAGTGCTAAGGGCTTCGTGTACGAGCAGTACTTC

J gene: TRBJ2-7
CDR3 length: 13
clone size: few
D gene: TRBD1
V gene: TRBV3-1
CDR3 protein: CASSPSGGYEQYF
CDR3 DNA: TGTGCCAGCAGCCCTTCAGGGGGTTACGAGCAGTACTTC

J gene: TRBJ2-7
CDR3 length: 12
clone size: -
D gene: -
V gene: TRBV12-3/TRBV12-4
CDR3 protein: CASSFRRHEQYF
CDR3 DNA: TGTGCCAGCAGTTTTCGGCGCCACGAGCAGTACTTC

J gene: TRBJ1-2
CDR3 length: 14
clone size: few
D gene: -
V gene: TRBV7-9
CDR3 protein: CASSMGRILDGYTF
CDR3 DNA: TGTGCCAGCAGCATGGGACGGATCCTCGATGGCTACACCTTC

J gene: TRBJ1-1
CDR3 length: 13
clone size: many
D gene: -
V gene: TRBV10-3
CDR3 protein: CAISGTMNTEAFF
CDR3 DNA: TGTGCCATCAGCGGGACAATGAACACTGAAGCTTTCTTT

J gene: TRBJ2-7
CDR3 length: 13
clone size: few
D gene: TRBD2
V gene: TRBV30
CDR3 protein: CAWSDGRSYEQYF
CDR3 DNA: TGTGCCTGGAGCGACGGGAGGTCCTACGAGCAGTACTTC

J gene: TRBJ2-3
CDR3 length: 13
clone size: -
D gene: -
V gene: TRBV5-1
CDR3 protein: CASSFPGTGTQYF
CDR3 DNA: TGCGCCAGCAGCTTCCCGGGAACAGGTACGCAGTATTTT

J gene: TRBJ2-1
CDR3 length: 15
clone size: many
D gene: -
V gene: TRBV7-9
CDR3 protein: CASSFGLAVDNEQFF
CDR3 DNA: TGTGCCAGCAGCTTCGGACTGGCCGTAGACAATGAGCAGTTCTTC

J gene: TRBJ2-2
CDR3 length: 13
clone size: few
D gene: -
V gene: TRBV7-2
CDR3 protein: CASSLGIHGELFF
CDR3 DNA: TGTGCCAGCAGCTTAGGGATCCACGGGGAGCTGTTTTTT

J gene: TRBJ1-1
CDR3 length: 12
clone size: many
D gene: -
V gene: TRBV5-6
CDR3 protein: CASSLYGHEAFF
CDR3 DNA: TGTGCCAGCAGCTTGTACGGGCATGAAGCTTTCTTT

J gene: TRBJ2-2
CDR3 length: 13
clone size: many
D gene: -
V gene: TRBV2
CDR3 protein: CASTPPYTGELFF
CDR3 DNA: TGTGCCAGCACACCCCCGTACACCGGGGAGCTGTTTTTT

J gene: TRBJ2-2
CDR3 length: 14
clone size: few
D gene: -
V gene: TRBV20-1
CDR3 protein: CIRGRGAWAGELFF
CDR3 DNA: TGCATCAGGGGGCGGGGGGCTTGGGCCGGGGAGCTGTTTTTT

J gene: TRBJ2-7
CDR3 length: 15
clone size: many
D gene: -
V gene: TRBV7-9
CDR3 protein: CASRYSTGTTYEQYF
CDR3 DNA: TGTGCCAGCAGATATTCTACAGGCACTACCTACGAGCAGTACTTC

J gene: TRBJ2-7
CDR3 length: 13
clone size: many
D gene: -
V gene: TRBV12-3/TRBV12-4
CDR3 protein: CASSLARDYEQYF
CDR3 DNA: TGTGCCAGCAGTCTAGCCCGGGACTACGAGCAGTACTTC

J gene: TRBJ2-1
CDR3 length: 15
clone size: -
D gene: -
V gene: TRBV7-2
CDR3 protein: CAGSLSPGSYNEQFF
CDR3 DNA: TGTGCCGGCAGCTTATCTCCCGGTTCATACAATGAGCAGTTCTTC

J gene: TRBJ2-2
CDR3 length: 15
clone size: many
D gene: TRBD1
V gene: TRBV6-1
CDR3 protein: CASGGTGRGTGELFF
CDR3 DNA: TGTGCCAGCGGAGGGACAGGGCGGGGCACCGGGGAGCTGTTTTTT

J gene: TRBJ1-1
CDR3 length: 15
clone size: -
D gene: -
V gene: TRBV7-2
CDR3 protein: CASRVAYRENTEAFF
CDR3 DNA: TGTGCCAGCAGAGTAGCGTATCGGGAGAACACTGAAGCTTTCTTT

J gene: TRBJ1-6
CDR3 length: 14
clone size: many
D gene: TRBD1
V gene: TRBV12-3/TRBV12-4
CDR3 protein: CASQSQGENSPLHF
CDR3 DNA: TGTGCCAGCCAGAGCCAGGGGGAGAATTCACCCCTCCACTTT

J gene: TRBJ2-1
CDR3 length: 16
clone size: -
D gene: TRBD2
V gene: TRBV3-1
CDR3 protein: CASSRTTSRSYNEQFF
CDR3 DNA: TGTGCCAGCAGCCGAACGACTAGCCGATCCTACAATGAGCAGTTCTTC

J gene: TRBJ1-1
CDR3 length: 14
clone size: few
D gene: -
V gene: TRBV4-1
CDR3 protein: CASSQDLGAYEQCF
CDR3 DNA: TGCGCCAGCAGCCAAGATCTTGGTGCCTACGAGCAGTGCTTT

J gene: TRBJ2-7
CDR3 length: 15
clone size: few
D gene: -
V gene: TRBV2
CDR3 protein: CASSDPPGMGYEQYF
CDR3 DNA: TGTGCCAGCAGTGACCCTCCGGGAATGGGCTACGAGCAGTACTTC

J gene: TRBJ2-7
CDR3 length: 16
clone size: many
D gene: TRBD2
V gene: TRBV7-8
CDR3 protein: CASSLELAGGPGEQYF
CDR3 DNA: TGTGCCAGCAGCTTAGAACTAGCGGGAGGGCCAGGCGAGCAGTACTTC

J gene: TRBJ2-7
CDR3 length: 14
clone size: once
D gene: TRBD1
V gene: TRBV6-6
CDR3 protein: CASSYSRQGYEQYF
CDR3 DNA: TGTGCCAGCAGTTATTCAAGACAGGGTTACGAGCAGTACTTC

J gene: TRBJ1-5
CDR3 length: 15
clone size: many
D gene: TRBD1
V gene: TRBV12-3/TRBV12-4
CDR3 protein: CASSVTGGRNQPQHF
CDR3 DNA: TGTGCCAGCAGTGTAACAGGGGGACGAAATCAGCCCCAGCATTTT

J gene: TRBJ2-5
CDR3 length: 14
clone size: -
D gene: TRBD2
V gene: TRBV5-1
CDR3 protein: CASSLGASGETQYF
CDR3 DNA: TGCGCCAGCAGCTTGGGGGCTAGCGGAGAGACCCAGTACTTC

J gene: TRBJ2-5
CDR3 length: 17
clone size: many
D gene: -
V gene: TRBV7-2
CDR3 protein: CASSPKGRARPQETQYF
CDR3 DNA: TGTGCCAGCAGCCCTAAAGGGCGGGCTAGACCCCAAGAGACCCAGTACTTC

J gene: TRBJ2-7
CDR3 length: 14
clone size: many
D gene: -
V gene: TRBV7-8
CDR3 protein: CASSLQGLTYEQYF
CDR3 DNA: TGTGCCAGCAGCTTACAGGGCCTGACCTACGAGCAGTACTTC

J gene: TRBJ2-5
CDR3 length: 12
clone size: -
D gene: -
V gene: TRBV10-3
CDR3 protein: CAIRRGGETQYF
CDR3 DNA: TGTGCCATCAGGAGGGGGGGAGAGACCCAGTACTTC

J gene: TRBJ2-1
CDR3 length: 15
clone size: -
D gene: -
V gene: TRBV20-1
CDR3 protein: CSATSAGQIFNEQFF
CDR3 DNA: TGCAGTGCTACTTCGGCGGGACAGATCTTCAATGAGCAGTTCTTC

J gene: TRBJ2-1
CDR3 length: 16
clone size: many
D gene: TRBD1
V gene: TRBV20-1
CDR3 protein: CSAPRPTGQSYNEQFF
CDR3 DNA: TGCAGTGCTCCCCGTCCGACAGGGCAATCCTACAATGAGCAGTTCTTC

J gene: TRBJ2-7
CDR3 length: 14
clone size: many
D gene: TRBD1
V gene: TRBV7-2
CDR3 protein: CASRDRDSSYEQYF
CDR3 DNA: TGTGCCAGCAGGGATAGGGACAGCTCCTACGAGCAGTACTTC

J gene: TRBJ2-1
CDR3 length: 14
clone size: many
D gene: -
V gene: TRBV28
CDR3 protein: CASSSPGTYNEQFF
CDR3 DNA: TGTGCCAGCAGTTCACCAGGAACCTACAATGAGCAGTTCTTC

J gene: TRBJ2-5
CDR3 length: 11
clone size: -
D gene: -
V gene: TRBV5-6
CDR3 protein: CAGSSGQTQYF
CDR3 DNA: TGTGCCGGCAGCTCAGGGCAGACCCAGTACTTC

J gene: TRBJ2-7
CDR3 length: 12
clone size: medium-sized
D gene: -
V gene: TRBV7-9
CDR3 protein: CASSFGDHEQYF
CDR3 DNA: TGTGCCAGCAGCTTTGGGGACCACGAGCAGTACTTC

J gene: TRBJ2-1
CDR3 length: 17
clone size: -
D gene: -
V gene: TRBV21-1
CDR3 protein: CASSKDGGRNLNNEQFF
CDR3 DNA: TGTGCCAGCAGCAAAGACGGCGGACGGAACTTAAACAATGAGCAGTTCTTC

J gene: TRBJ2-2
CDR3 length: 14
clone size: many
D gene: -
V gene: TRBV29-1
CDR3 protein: CSVPRDQNTGELFF
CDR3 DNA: TGCAGCGTTCCCAGGGACCAAAACACCGGGGAGCTGTTTTTT

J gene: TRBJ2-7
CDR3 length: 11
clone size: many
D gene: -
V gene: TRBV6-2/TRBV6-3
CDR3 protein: CASSRTYEQYF
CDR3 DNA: TGTGCCAGCAGCCGAACCTACGAGCAGTACTTC

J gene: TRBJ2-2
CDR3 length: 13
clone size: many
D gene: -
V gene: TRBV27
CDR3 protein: CASTFTGTGELFF
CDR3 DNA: TGTGCCAGCACTTTTACGGGGACCGGGGAGCTGTTTTTT

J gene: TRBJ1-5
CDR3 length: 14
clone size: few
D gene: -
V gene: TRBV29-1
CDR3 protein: CSVGSGVRNQPQHF
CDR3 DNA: TGCAGCGTTGGGTCGGGGGTCAGAAATCAGCCCCAGCATTTT

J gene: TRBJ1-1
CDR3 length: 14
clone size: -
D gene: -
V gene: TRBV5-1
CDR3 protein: CASTSGEGNTEAFF
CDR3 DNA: TGCGCCAGCACCTCTGGGGAGGGCAACACTGAAGCTTTCTTT

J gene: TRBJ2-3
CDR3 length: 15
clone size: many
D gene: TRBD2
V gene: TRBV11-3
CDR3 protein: CASSLPREGTDTQYF
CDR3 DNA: TGTGCCAGCAGCTTACCCCGGGAGGGCACAGATACGCAGTATTTT

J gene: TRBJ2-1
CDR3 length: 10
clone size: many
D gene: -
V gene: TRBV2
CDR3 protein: CASLLDEQFF
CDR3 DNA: TGTGCCAGCCTCTTAGATGAGCAGTTCTTC

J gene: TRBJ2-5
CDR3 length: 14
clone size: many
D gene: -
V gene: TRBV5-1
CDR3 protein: CASSLAGNQETQYF
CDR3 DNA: TGCGCCAGCAGCTTGGCAGGGAACCAAGAGACCCAGTACTTC